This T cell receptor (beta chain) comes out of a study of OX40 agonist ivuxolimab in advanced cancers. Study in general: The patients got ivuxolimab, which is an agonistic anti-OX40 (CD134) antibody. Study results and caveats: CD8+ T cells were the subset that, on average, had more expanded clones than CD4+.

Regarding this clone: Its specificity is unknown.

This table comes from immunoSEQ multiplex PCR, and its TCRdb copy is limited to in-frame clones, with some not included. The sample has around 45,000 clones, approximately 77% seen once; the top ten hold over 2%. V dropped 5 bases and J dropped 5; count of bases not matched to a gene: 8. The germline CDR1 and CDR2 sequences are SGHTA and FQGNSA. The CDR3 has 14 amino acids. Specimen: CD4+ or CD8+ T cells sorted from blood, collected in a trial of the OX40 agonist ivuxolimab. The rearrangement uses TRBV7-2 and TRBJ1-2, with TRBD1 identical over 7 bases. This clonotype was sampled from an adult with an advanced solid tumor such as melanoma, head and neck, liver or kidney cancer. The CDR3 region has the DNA TGTGCCAGCAGCCCTAGGACAGGAGCATATGGCTACACCTTC. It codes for CASSPRTGAYGYTF. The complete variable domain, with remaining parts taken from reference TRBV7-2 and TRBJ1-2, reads GAGVSQSPSNKVTEKGKDVELRCDPISGHTALYWYRQSLGQGLEFLIYFQGNSAPDKSGLPSDRFSAERTGGSVSTLTIQRTQQEDSAVYLCASSPRTGAYGYTFGSGTRLTVV.